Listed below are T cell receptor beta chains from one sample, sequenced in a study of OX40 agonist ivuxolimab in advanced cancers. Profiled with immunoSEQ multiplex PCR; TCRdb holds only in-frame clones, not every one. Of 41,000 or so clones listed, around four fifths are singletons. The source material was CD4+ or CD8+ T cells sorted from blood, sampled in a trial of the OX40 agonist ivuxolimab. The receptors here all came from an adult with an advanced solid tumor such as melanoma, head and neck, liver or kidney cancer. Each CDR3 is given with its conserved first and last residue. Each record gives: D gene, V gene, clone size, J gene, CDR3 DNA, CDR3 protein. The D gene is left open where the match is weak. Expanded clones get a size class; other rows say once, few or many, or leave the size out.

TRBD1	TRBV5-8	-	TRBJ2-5	TGTGCCAGCAGCTTCAGGACAGGGGGGACCCAGTACTTC	CASSFRTGGTQYF
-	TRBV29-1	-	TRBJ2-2	TGCAGCGTTGATACGGGGAACACCGGGGAGCTGTTTTTT	CSVDTGNTGELFF
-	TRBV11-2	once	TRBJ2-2	TGTGCCAGCAGCCTGGACTCTCCCGGGGAGCTGTTTTTT	CASSLDSPGELFF
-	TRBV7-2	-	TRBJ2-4	TGTGCCAGCAGCTTAGCAGGGGGTTATGAAAACATTCAGTACTTC	CASSLAGGYENIQYF
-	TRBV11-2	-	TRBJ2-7	TGTGCCAGCACCCTAAGTAGGGTCCGAGGCTACGAGCAGTACTTC	CASTLSRVRGYEQYF
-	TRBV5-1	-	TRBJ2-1	TGCGCCAGCAGCTTGGATGCGACAGGCCTCAATGAGCAGTTCTTC	CASSLDATGLNEQFF
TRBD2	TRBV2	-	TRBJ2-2	TGTGCCAGCAGATATACCCTTAGCGGGAGGAACACCGGGGAGCTGTTTTTT	CASRYTLSGRNTGELFF
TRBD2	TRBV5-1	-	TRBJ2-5	TGCGCCAGCAGCCCTGGACTAGCGGGGGGTGCGACCCAGTACTTC	CASSPGLAGGATQYF
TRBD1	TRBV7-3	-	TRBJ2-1	TGTGCCAGCAGCACCGGACAGGGAGCCACCAATGAGCAGTTCTTC	CASSTGQGATNEQFF
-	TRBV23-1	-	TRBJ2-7	TGCGCCAGCAACGAGGGGGAACTCGCGAGCTCCTACGAGCAGTACTTC	CASNEGELASSYEQYF
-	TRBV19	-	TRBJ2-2	TGTGCCAGTAGACGTCTCGACACCGGGGAGCTGTTTTTT	CASRRLDTGELFF
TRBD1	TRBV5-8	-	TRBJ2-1	TGTGCCAGCAGAGTGGGACAGGGCTTCTACAATGAGCAGTTCTTC	CASRVGQGFYNEQFF
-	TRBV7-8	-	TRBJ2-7	TGTGCCAGCAGCTTAGGCCTTGACGAGCAGTACTTC	CASSLGLDEQYF
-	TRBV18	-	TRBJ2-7	TGTGCCAGCTCACTGGCGGACGAGCAGTACTTC	CASSLADEQYF
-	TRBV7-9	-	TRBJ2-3	TGTGCCAGCAGCTGGCGGACCAGCACAGATACGCAGTATTTT	CASSWRTSTDTQYF
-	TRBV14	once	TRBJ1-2	TGTGCCAGCAGCCAAGATCAGGGGAACTATGGCTACACCTTC	CASSQDQGNYGYTF
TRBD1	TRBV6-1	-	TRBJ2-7	TGTGCCAGCAGTAGACAGGGCGGCGAGCAGTACTTC	CASSRQGGEQYF
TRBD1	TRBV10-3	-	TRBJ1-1	TGTGCCATCAGTGACCTCGGACAGGGGGCAGAGAACACTGAAGCTTTCTTT	CAISDLGQGAENTEAFF
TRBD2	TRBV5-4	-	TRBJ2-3	TGTGCCAGCAGCGGACTCGGGACTAGCGGGTCCGAGCGCACAGATACGCAGTATTTT	CASSGLGTSGSERTDTQYF
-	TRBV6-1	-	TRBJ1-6	TGTGCCAGCAGTGAAGTGGGGGGAAGATCCTATAATTCACCCCTCCACTTT	CASSEVGGRSYNSPLHF
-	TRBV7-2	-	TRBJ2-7	TGTGCCAGCAGCTGGTGGGTGTCTTCCTACGAGCAGTACTTC	CASSWWVSSYEQYF
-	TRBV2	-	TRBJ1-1	TGTGCCAGCAGTGTCGGTGGCACTGAAGCTTTCTTT	CASSVGGTEAFF
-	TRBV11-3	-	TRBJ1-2	TGTGCCAGCAGCTTAGCCGACGGGGGAGGCTACACCTTC	CASSLADGGGYTF
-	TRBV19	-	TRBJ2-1	TGTGCCAGTACCGGAGGGATGGATTACAATGAGCAGTTCTTC	CASTGGMDYNEQFF
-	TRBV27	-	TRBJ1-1	TGTGCCAGCAGTAAGGAAAGGAACACTGAAGCTTTCTTT	CASSKERNTEAFF
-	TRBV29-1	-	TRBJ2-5	TGCAGCGTTGAACTTGACAACCAAGAGACCCAGTACTTC	CSVELDNQETQYF
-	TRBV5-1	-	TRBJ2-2	TGCGCCAGCAGCTTATGGGGGGACGCCGGGGAGCTGTTTTTT	CASSLWGDAGELFF
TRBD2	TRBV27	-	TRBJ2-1	TGTGCCAGCAGTTCTCCGGGGTGGATAGCGGGAGGGCGCAATGAGCAGTTCTTC	CASSSPGWIAGGRNEQFF
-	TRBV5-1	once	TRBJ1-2	TGCGCCAGCAGCGATGGGGGGACCTATGGCTACACCTTC	CASSDGGTYGYTF
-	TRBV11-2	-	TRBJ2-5	TGTGCCAGCAGCTTAGCAGGGAGAGAGACCCAGTACTTC	CASSLAGRETQYF
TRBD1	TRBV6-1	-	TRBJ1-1	TGTGCCAGCCGACAGGGTCAAGCCACTGAAGCTTTCTTT	CASRQGQATEAFF
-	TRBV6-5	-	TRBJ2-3	TGTGCCAGCGGGTGGGGGCCGAGGACAGATACGCAGTATTTT	CASGWGPRTDTQYF
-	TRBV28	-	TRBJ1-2	TGTGCCAGCATACCTTCCAAACGCTATGGCTACACCTTC	CASIPSKRYGYTF
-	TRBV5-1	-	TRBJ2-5	TGCGCCAGCAGCCTGGGGGGACGTTACAACCAAGAGACCCAGTACTTC	CASSLGGRYNQETQYF
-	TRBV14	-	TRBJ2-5	TGTGCCAGCAGATCGATTCCACAGGTTTCCCCGGAGACCCAGTACTTC	CASRSIPQVSPETQYF
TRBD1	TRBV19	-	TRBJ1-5	TGTGCCAGTAGTGGGACAGGCTACCAGCCCCAGCATTTT	CASSGTGYQPQHF
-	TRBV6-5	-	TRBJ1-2	TGTGCCAGCCGGCGGTCGGGGGTAGACTATGGCTACACCTTC	CASRRSGVDYGYTF
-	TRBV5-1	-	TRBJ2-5	TGCGCCAGCAGCTCAACGGGATTCGAAGAGACCCAGTACTTC	CASSSTGFEETQYF
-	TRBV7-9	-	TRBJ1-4	TGTGCCAGCAGCTTAGAGGGGTCCGCAACTAATGAAAAACTGTTTTTT	CASSLEGSATNEKLFF
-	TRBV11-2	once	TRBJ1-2	TGTGCCAGCAGCTTATTTCAACCATATGGCTACACCTTC	CASSLFQPYGYTF
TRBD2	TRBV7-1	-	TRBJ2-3	TGTGCCAGCAGCTTAAATGCAGCGGGGAGGGCGACAGATACGCAGTATTTT	CASSLNAAGRATDTQYF
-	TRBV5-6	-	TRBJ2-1	TGTGCCAGCAGCTTCACCGGGACAACTAACAATGAGCAGTTCTTC	CASSFTGTTNNEQFF
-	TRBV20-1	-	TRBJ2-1	TGCAGTGCTAGTGGGGACAATGAGCAGTTCTTC	CSASGDNEQFF
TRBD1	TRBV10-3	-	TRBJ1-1	TGTGCCATCAGTGTTACAGGGGGCGTTACTGAAGCTTTCTTT	CAISVTGGVTEAFF
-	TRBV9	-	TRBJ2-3	TGTGCCAGCAGCGTAGCGCTCCCAGATACGCAGTATTTT	CASSVALPDTQYF
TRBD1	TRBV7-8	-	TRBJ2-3	TGTGCCAGCAGCCTCGACAGGGGCCCCTGGGGCACAGATACGCAGTATTTT	CASSLDRGPWGTDTQYF